The next 9 T cell receptor beta chains were all read from a single sample in a study of blood T cell repertoires in COVID-19. The data were produced by immunoSEQ multiplex PCR, yet TCRdb's version contains in-frame clones alone and is incomplete. This repertoire shows fewer than 200,000 clones, roughly 90% found once; its top ten account for 20% to 30%. Sequencing input: peripheral blood. All receptors come from a man in his sixties with acute or convalescent COVID-19.

This clone was recorded only once. This chain connects TRBV6-5 to TRBJ2-3, with 10 bases fitting TRBD2. Germline V gene data show CDR1 as MNHEY and CDR2 as SVGAGI. There are 14 residues in the CDR3. With 5 bases clipped from V and 6 bases from J, the junction kept 5 bases outside the gene matches. CDR3 amino acids: CASSTAGGMDTQYF. The CDR3 coding sequence is TGTGCCAGCAGTACAGCGGGGGGGATGGATACGCAGTATTTT.

The CDR3 DNA reads as TGCGCCAGCAGCCAAGATCACGGGGGAGCCAAAAACATTCAGTACTTC. Translation gives CASSQDHGGAKNIQYF. The chain joins TRBV4-1 to TRBJ2-4; a weak D match, TRBD2 (6 bases). The CDR3 consists of 16 residues. Per the germline V gene, CDR1 is MGHRA and CDR2 is YSYEKL. V lost 0 bases to trimming and J lost 0 bases, with 9 bases between them.

This clone was picked up a small number of times. The chain has TRBV24-1 and TRBJ2-6; D gene ambiguous. CDR1 and CDR2 from the germline V gene are KGHDR and SFDVKD. Trimming left V 4 bases short and J 0 bases short, with 9 bases between. The CDR3 totals 16 residues. CDR3 loop: CATSEQQNSGANVLTF. CDR3 nucleotide sequence: TGTGCCACCAGTGAACAGCAGAACTCTGGGGCCAACGTCCTGACTTTC.

J is TRBJ2-7 and V is TRBV4-1; 10 bases match TRBD2. The CDR3 contains 15 residues. V lost 0 bases to trimming and J lost 2 bases; unmatched junction nucleotides: 1. Germline CDR1 MGHRA, CDR2 YSYEKL. CDR3 DNA: TGCGCCAGCAGCCAAGAGCTAGCGGGAGCCTACGAGCAGTACTTC. Translated, it gives CASSQELAGAYEQYF.

This clone came up once. The chain combines TRBV30 with TRBJ1-1; D is unclear. The germline V gene has CDR1 GTSNPN and CDR2 SVGIG (reference sequence). The CDR3 has 11 residues. Trimming removed 8 bases from V and 8 bases from J, with 15 bases in between. DNA of the CDR3: TGTGCCGTGGCCCCCATAAAAGAAGCTTTCTTT. Protein sequence: CAVAPIKEAFF.

This clone was seen a single time. This chain uses TRBV27 with TRBJ1-2; 7 bases fit TRBD1. Germline V CDR1 and CDR2: MNHEY, SMNVEV (reference sequence). The CDR3 is made up of 16 amino acids. J was trimmed by 4 bases and V by 5 bases; bases with no gene match: 13. DNA for the CDR3: TGTGCCAGCAGTCCCCGGGGCAGGGGGAGAGGCTATGGCTACACCTTC. Residues: CASSPRGRGRGYGYTF.

V gene TRBV19 combines with J gene TRBJ2-1; D is possibly TRBD2 (5 bases). Germline CDR1 reads LNHDA; CDR2 reads SQIVND (reference sequence). The CDR3 extends over 14 amino acids. V was shortened by 8 bases and J by 9 bases, with 20 bases between the two germline ends. CDR3 amino acids: CASSPRSRVPEQFF. For the CDR3, the DNA is TGTGCCAGTTCCCCTCGGTCGCGGGTCCCTGAGCAGTTCTTC.

V is TRBV5-1 and J is TRBJ2-2; unclear D gene. This CDR3 spans 15 amino acids. V gave up 0 bases and J gave up 2 bases, with 8 bases separating them. Germline V gene data show CDR1 as SGHRS and CDR2 as YFSETQ. The CDR3 reads CASSLAGPNTGELFF. CDR3 nucleotide sequence: TGCGCCAGCAGCTTGGCCGGTCCCAACACCGGGGAGCTGTTTTTT.

The chain uses TRBV21-1 and TRBJ2-7; the table's TRBD2 call for D was not verified on the DNA. TRBV21-1 is classified as a pseudogene. CDR3 length: 14 residues. The CDR3 coding sequence is TGTGCCAGCAGCAAAGTGGAGGTCTCCTACGAGCAGTACGTC. The encoded protein is CASSKVEVSYEQYV.